This T cell receptor (beta chain) was sequenced during a study of cytomegalovirus exposure and HLA in healthy donors. Overall study results and limits: Per a later analysis, HLA-associated TCR beta chains showed more clonal expansion than other, equally common TCR beta chains. Previous analysis showed most TCR beta V segments were productive about 90% or about 30% of the time.

When sampled, the donors appeared nominally healthy, though they likely had unrecorded immune exposures. The PCR contained 60 Vbeta and 13 Jbeta primers. Generated by immunoSEQ multiplex PCR, the TCRdb table keeps only in-frame clones and is missing some. The sample contains more than 95,000 clones, 75% to 80% of which appear only once. Note on this clone: Its specificity is unknown.

Material: PBMCs. The sequence was collected from a man aged 60 to 69 in good health and CMV-seropositive.

The CDR3 DNA sequence: TGTGCCAGCAGTACAGACAGGGGGCCACATGGCTACACCTTC. Amino acids: CASSTDRGPHGYTF. The chain joins TRBV7-9 to TRBJ1-2; 10 bases agree with TRBD1. In germline, CDR1 is SEHNR, CDR2 FQNEAQ (reference sequence). V lost 6 bases and J lost 6; bases outside the gene matches: 7. This CDR3 is 14 amino acids long. Using reference TRBV7-9 and TRBJ1-2 for the parts outside the CDR3, the full variable domain is DTGVSQNPRHKITKRGQNVTFRCDPISEHNRLYWYRQTLGQGPEFLTYFQNEAQLEKSRLLSDRFSAERPKGSFSTLEIQRTEQGDSAMYLCASSTDRGPHGYTFGSGTRLTVV.